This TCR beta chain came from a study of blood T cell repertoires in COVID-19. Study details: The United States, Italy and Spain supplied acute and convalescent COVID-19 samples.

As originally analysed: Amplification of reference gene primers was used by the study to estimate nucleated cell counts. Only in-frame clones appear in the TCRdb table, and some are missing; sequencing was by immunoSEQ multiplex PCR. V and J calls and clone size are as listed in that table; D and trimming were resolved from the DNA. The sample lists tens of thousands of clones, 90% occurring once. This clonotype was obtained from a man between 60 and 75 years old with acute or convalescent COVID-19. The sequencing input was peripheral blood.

The CDR3 coding sequence is TGTGCCAGCAGCTTCAGGTTGAATTCACCCCTCCACTTT. This encodes CASSFRLNSPLHF. The chain couples TRBV3-1 (or the pseudogene TRBV3-2) to TRBJ1-6; no clear D. Germline V gives CDR1 LGHDT, CDR2 YNNKEL (reference sequence). Between the trimmed V and J ends, which lost 5 bases and 7 bases, there was a span of 9 bases. The CDR3 contains 13 residues.